One and the same sample provided the 4 T cell receptor beta chains below, sequenced in a study of breast tumors, draining lymph nodes, adjacent tissues. TCRdb itself ran the multiplex PCR reads through MiXCR, one entry per CDR3 protein. The table lists over 70,000 distinct CDR3 sequences, approximately 31% of them singletons. Breast cancer patients provided tissue from their axillary draining lymph nodes. Sequencing was performed on axillary lymph node tissue. These receptors all stem from a female donor with breast cancer. Some clones in this sample may be carry-over from other donors' samples.

Remarks on this clonotype: Possible read error: a much larger clone is one base away. The chain has TRBV5-1 and TRBJ2-5, with TRBD2 matching over 8 bases. Germline CDR1 SGHRS, CDR2 YFSETQ. The CDR3 is 15 residues long. This chain's CDR3 is CASSLAGANHETQYF. The DNA for the CDR3 is TGCGCCAGCAGCTTAGCGGGGGCTAACCACGAGACCCAGTACTTC.

The table lists this clonotype with many counts. The chain uses TRBV10-1 and TRBJ2-4, with D maybe TRBD2 (6 bases). The CDR3 runs to 16 residues. V was pared by 3 bases and J by 8 bases, with 20 bases between. Per germline, CDR1 WNHNN and CDR2 SYGVQD (reference sequence). The CDR3 sequence: CASSDRRRGSRDIQYF. In DNA, the CDR3 is TGCGCCAGCAGTGATCGGCGCCGGGGGTCGAGGGACATTCAGTACTTC.

V and J are TRBV20-1 and TRBJ1-6, with 8 bases aligning to TRBD1. The CDR3 runs 13 residues. Germline V gene sequence: CDR1 DFQATT, CDR2 SNEGSKA (reference sequence). The ends lost 4 bases at V and 9 bases at J; junction bases unmatched: 5. This CDR3 reads CSATGQGGSPLHF. CDR3 nucleotide sequence: TGCAGTGCTACCGGACAGGGCGGTTCACCCCTCCACTTT.

The rearrangement joins TRBV9 to TRBJ2-1; D not resolved. This CDR3 is 13 amino acids long. Germline CDR1 SGDLS, CDR2 YYNGEE. V was shortened by 1 base and J by 4 bases, with 6 bases between the two germline ends. The CDR3 DNA reads as TGTGCCAGCAGCGTAAAGGGTTACAATGAGCAGTTCTTC. This encodes CASSVKGYNEQFF.